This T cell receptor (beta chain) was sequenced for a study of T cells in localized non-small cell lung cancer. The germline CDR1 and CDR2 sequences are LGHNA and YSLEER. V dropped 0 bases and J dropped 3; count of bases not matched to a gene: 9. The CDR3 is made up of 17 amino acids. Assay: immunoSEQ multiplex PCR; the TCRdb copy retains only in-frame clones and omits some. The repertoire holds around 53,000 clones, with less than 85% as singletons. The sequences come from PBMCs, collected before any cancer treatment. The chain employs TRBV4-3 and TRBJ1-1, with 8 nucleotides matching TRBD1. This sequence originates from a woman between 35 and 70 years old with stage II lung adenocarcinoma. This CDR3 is CASSQDGPGGAYTEAFF. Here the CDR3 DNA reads TGCGCCAGCAGCCAAGATGGCCCAGGGGGCGCATACACTGAAGCTTTCTTT.